This TCR beta chain was sequenced during a study of kidney transplant recipient with SARS-CoV-2 infection. MiXCR was run by TCRdb on the reads, yielding one entry per CDR3 protein. Seen here are 200,000 to 300,000 distinct CDR3 sequences, 29% observed once, and the top ten hold roughly 7%. Deletions cut 3 bases from V and 4 bases from J, with 9 bases between. The CDR3 contains 13 residues. Germline V gene data show CDR1 as MNHEY and CDR2 as SMNVEV (reference sequence). This clonotype was recorded at least ten times. This chain links TRBV27 with TRBJ1-2; D is unclear. Sequenced here: a blood sample, sampled at baseline and on roughly day 110 from a kidney transplant recipient. This TCR derives from a male patient aged 30 to 39 who had COVID-19 and was a kidney transplant recipient. Some T cells may possibly be graft donor cells. The CDR3 here is CASSFVGGYGYTF. The CDR3 DNA follows: TGTGCCAGCAGTTTTGTAGGTGGCTATGGCTACACCTTC.